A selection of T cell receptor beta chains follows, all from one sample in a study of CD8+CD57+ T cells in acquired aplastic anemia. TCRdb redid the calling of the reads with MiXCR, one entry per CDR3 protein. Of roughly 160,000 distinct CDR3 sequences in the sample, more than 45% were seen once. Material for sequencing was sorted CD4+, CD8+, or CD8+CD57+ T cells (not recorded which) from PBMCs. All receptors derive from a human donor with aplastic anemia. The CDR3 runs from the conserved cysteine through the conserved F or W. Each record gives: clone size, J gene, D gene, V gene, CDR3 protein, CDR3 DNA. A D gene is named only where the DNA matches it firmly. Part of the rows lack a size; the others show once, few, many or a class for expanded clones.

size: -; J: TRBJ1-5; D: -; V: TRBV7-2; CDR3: CASSFRREPQHF; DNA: TGTGCCAGCAGCTTTCGCAGGGAGCCCCAGCATTTT
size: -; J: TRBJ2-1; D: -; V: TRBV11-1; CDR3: CASSLMGTGSYNEQFF; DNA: TGTGCCAGCAGCTTAATGGGTACTGGCTCCTACAATGAGCAGTTCTTC
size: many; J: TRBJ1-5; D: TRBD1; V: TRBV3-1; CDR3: CASSQRQGMQPQHF; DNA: TGTGCCAGCAGCCAACGACAGGGGATGCAGCCCCAGCATTTT
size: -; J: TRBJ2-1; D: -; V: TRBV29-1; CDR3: CSVDSNYNEQFF; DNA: TGCAGCGTTGATTCCAATTACAATGAGCAGTTCTTC
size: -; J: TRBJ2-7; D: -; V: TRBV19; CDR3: CASSGGRWNEQYF; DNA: TGTGCCAGTAGCGGGGGGCGCTGGAACGAGCAGTACTTC
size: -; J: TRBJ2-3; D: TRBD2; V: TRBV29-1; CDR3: CSVVRLAGPDTQYF; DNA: TGCAGCGTTGTTAGGTTAGCGGGACCAGATACGCAGTATTTT
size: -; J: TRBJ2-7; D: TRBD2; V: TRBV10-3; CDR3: CAISFSTGGYEQYF; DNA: TGTGCCATCAGTTTCTCTACGGGGGGGTACGAGCAGTACTTC
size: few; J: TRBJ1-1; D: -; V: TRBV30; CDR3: CAMSRGDLNTEAFF; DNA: TGTGCCATGAGCCGGGGGGATCTGAACACTGAAGCTTTCTTT
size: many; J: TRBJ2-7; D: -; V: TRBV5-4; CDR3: CASSLGGISYEQYF; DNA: TGTGCCAGCAGCTTGGGGGGAATCTCCTACGAGCAGTACTTC
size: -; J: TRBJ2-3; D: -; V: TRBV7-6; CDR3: CASSLEVLGTQYF; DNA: TGTGCCAGCAGCTTAGAGGTTCTCGGTACGCAGTATTTT
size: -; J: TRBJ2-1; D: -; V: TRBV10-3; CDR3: CAINDGIQNNEQFF; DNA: TGTGCCATCAATGACGGGATCCAAAACAATGAGCAGTTCTTC
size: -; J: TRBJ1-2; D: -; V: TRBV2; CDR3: CASSEAQVRGGYTF; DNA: TGTGCCAGCAGTGAAGCGCAGGTACGAGGTGGCTACACCTTC
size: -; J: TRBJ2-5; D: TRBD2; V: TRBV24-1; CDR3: CATSDPLADGGETQYF; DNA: TGTGCCACCAGTGATCCACTAGCGGACGGGGGAGAGACCCAGTACTTC
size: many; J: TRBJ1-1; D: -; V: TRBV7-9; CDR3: CASRRLEVGTEAFF; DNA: TGTGCCAGCCGTCGATTGGAAGTTGGCACTGAAGCTTTCTTT
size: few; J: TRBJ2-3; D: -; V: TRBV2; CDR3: CASSEGVLAQTQYF; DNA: TGTGCCAGCAGTGAGGGGGTTCTAGCTCAGACGCAGTATTTT
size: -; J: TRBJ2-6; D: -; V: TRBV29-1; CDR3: CSVLPLDLSGANVLTF; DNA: TGCAGCGTTCTCCCTCTAGACCTGTCTGGGGCCAACGTCCTGACTTTC
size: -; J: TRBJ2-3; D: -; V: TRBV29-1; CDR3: CSVESRTTQYF; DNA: TGCAGCGTTGAATCGAGGACTACGCAGTATTTT
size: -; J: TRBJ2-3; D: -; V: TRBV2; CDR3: CASRAVATDTQYF; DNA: TGTGCCAGCAGGGCCGTAGCAACAGATACGCAGTATTTT
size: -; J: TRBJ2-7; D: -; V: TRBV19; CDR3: CASAGQWAGEQYF; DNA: TGTGCCAGTGCAGGACAATGGGCGGGCGAGCAGTACTTC
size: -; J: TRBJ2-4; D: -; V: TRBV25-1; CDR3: CASSEEGPKNIQYF; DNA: TGTGCCAGCAGTGAAGAAGGACCCAAAAACATTCAGTACTTC
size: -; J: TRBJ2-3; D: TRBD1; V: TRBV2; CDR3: CASSVEGQTGYTQYF; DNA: TGTGCCAGCAGCGTAGAGGGACAGACCGGGTATACGCAGTATTTT
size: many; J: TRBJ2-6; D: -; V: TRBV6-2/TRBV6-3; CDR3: CASSYSGANVLTF; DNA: TGTGCCAGCAGTTACTCTGGGGCCAACGTCCTGACTTTC
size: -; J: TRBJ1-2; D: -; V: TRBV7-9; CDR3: CASSLGAGDYGYTF; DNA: TGTGCCAGCAGCTTAGGGGCAGGGGACTATGGCTACACCTTC
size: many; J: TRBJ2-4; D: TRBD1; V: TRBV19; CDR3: CASIGQGGSKNIQYF; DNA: TGTGCCAGTATTGGACAGGGGGGTTCCAAAAACATTCAGTACTTC
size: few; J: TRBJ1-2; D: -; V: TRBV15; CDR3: CATSRATSPYGYTF; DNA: TGTGCCACCAGCAGAGCTACAAGCCCCTATGGCTACACCTTC
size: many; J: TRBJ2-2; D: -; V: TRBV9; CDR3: CASSVDLPGTQNTGELFF; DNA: TGTGCCAGCAGCGTAGACCTACCCGGGACACAGAACACCGGGGAGCTGTTTTTT
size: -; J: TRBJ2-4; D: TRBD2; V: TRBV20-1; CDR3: CSAREGLVNIQYF; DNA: TGCAGTGCTAGAGAAGGACTAGTTAACATTCAGTACTTC
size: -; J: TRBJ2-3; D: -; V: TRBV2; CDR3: CASSGQTYTDTQYF; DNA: TGTGCCAGCAGTGGGCAGACTTACACAGATACGCAGTATTTT
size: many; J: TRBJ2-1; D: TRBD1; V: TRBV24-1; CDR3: CATSDFSGQGYNEQFF; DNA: TGTGCCACCAGTGATTTTTCGGGACAGGGTTATAATGAGCAGTTCTTC
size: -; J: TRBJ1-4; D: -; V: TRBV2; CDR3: CASSERGTNEKLFF; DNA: TGTGCCAGCAGTGAAAGAGGGACTAATGAAAAACTGTTTTTT
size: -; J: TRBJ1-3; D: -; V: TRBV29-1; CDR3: CSVVQNSGNTIYF; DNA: TGCAGCGTTGTGCAGAACTCTGGAAACACCATATATTTT
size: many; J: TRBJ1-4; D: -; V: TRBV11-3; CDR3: CASSPAAGGTNEKLFF; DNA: TGTGCCAGCAGCCCCGCGGCGGGCGGGACTAATGAAAAACTGTTTTTT